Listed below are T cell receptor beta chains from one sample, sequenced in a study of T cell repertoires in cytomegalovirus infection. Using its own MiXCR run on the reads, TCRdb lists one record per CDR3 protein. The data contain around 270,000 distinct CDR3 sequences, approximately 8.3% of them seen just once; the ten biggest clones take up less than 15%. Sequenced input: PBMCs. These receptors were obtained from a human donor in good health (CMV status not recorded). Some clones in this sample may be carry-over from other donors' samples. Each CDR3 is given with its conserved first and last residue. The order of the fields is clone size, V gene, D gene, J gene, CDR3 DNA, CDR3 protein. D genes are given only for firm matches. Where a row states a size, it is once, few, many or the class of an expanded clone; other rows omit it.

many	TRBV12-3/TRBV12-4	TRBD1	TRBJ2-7	TGTGCCAGCAGAAGACAGGGAACATACGAGCAGTACTTC	CASRRQGTYEQYF
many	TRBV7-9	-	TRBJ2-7	TGTGCCAGCAGCATAGAGCGGTCCTACGAGCAGTACTTC	CASSIERSYEQYF
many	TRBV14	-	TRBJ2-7	TGTGCCAGCAGCCAAGATCGCGCCAGGTGGTACGAGCAGTACTTC	CASSQDRARWYEQYF
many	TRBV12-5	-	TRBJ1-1	TGTGCTAGTGGTCGGATCACACCCCCTTTCGGACAGACAGACACTGAAGCTTTCTTT	CASGRITPPFGQTDTEAFF
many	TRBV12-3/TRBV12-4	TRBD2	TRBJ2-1	TGTGCCAGCAGTTTCCCCTCTAGCGGGGGGGCCTCCAAGCAGTTCTTC	CASSFPSSGGASKQFF
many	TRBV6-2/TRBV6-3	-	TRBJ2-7	TGTGCCAGCAGTTACTCGCATCTGGGATCGGGCGAGCAGTACTTC	CASSYSHLGSGEQYF
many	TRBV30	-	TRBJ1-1	TGTGCCTGGAGTGCTCTACGGGGCACTGAAGCTTTCTTT	CAWSALRGTEAFF
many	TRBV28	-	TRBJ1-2	TGTGCCAGCAGTTTGGAACAGGTCTATGGCTACACCTTC	CASSLEQVYGYTF
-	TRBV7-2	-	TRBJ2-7	TGTGCCAGCAGCTTAATTGGCGGTAGCGACGAGCAGTACTTC	CASSLIGGSDEQYF
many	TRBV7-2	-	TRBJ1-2	TGTGCCAGCAGCTTAGGTCCGGGGGCAGACTACACCTTC	CASSLGPGADYTF
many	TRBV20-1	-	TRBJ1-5	TGCAGTGCTAGACCTTCGGTTAATCAGCCCCAGCATTTT	CSARPSVNQPQHF
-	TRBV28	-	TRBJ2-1	TGTGCCAGCAGAACGACAGGAATTAATGAGCAGTTCTTC	CASRTTGINEQFF
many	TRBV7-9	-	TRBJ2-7	TGTGCCAGCAGCCCAAACCCGGGCGGGACAGAGAAACAGTACTTC	CASSPNPGGTEKQYF
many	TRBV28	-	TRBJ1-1	TGTGCCAGCACCCAAGAACGGACACGATACACTGAAGCTTTCTTT	CASTQERTRYTEAFF
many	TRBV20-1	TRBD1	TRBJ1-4	TGCAGTGCTCCACGGACAGGGGAGGAAAAACTGTTTTTT	CSAPRTGEEKLFF
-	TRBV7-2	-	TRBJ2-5	TGTGCCAGCAGCCGCCTGGCAGGGGAGACCCAGTACTTC	CASSRLAGETQYF
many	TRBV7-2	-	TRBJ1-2	TGTGCCAGCAGCAACCCGGATAACTATGGCTACACCTTC	CASSNPDNYGYTF
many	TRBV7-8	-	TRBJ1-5	TGTGCCAGCAGCTCCCGGGGTTGGGGCGATCAGCCCCAGCATTTT	CASSSRGWGDQPQHF
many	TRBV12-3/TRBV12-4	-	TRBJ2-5	TGTGCCAGCAGCAGGAAAGAGACCCAGTACTTC	CASSRKETQYF
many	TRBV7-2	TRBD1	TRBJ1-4	TGTGCCAGCAGCGCCCGGACAGGGAATAATGAAAAACTGTTTTTT	CASSARTGNNEKLFF
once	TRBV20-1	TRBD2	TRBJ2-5	TGCAGTGCTACAACTAGCGGAAGACAAGAGACCCAGTACTTC	CSATTSGRQETQYF
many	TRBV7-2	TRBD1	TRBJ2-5	TGTGCCAGCACCTCCGGGACAGGCTCGGAGACCCAGTACTTC	CASTSGTGSETQYF
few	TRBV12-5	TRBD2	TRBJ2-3	TGTGCTAGTGGTTTGGTACTAGCGGGAGCCCCAGATACGCAGTATTTT	CASGLVLAGAPDTQYF
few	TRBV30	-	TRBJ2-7	TGTGCCTGGAGGGGGCTCTCCTACGAGCAGTACTTC	CAWRGLSYEQYF
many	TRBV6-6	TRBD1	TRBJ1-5	TGTGCCAGCGGCCCCGGGACAGGGAATCAGCCCCAGCATTTT	CASGPGTGNQPQHF
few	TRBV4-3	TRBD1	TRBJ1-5	TGCGCCAGCAGCCAAGAGGTAATTGAGACAGGGGATCGTCAGCCCCAGCATTTT	CASSQEVIETGDRQPQHF